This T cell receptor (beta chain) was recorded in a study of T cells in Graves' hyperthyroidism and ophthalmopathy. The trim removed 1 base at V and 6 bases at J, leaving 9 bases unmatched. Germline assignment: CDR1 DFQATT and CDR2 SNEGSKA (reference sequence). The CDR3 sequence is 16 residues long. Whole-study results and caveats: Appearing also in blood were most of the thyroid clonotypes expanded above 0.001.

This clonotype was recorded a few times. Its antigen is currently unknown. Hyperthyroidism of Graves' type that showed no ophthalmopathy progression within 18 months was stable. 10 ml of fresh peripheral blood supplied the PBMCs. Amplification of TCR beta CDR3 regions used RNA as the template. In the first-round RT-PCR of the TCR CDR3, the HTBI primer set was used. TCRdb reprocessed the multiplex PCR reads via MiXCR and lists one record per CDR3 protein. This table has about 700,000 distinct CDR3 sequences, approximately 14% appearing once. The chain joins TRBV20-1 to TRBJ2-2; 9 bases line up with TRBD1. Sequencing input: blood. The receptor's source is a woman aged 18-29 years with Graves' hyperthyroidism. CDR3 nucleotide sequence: TGCAGTGCTAGAGTCCCGGACAGGGGTTTTGCCGGGGAGCTGTTTTTT. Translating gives CSARVPDRGFAGELFF.